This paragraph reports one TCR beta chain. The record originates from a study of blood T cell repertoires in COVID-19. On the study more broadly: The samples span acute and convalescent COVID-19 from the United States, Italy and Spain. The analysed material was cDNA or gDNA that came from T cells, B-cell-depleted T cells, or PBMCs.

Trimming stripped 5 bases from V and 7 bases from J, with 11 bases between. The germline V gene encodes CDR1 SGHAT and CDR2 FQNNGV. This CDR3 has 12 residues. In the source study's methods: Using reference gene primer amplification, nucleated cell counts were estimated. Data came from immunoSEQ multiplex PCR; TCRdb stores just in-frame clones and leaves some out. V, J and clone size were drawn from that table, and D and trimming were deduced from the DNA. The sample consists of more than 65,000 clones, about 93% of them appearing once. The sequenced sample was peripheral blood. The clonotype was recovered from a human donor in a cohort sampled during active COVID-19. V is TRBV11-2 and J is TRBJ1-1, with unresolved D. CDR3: CASSPSSVEAFF. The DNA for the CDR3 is TGTGCCAGCAGCCCGTCGTCTGTTGAAGCTTTCTTT.